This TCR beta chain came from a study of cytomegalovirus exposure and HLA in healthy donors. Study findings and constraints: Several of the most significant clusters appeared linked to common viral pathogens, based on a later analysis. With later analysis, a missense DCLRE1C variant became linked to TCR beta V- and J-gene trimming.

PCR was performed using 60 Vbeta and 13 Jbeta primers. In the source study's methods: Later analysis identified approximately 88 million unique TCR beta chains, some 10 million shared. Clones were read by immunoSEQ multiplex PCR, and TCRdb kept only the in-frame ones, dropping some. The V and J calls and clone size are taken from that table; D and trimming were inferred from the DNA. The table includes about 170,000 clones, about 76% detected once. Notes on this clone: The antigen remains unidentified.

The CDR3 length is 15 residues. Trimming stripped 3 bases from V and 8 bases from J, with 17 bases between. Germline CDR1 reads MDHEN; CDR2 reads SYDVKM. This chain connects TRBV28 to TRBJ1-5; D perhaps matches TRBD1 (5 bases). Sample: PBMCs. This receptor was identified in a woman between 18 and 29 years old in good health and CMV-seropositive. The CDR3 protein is CASSLHTSWGEPQHF. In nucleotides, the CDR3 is TGTGCCAGCAGTTTGCACACCTCCTGGGGGGAGCCCCAGCATTTT.